The 20 T cell receptor beta chains reported below all come from one sample, sequenced in a study of control samples from healthy donors and cancer patients. Clones were read by immunoSEQ multiplex PCR, and TCRdb kept only the in-frame ones, dropping some. The sample has approximately 190,000 clones. Material for sequencing was blood. The receptor set was obtained from a woman aged 25 to 39 in good health.

The chain couples TRBV5-4 to TRBJ2-3; 12 bases map to TRBD2. From germline, CDR1 is SGHNT and CDR2 YYREEE (reference sequence). V lost 4 bases and J lost 4; bases outside the gene matches: 10. This CDR3 has 17 residues. The CDR3 loop reads CASSPGTSGPLADTQYF. The DNA of the CDR3 is TGTGCCAGCAGCCCCGGGACTAGCGGGCCCCTGGCAGATACGCAGTATTTT.

This rearrangement joins TRBV5-6 to TRBJ2-7; no definite D call. In germline, CDR1 is SGHDT, CDR2 YYEEEE. The length of the CDR3 is 11 residues. Trimming took off 0 bases at V and 7 bases at J, with 5 bases between the two ends. CDR3 in amino acids: CASSLAGEQYF. In DNA form, the CDR3 reads TGTGCCAGCAGCTTGGCCGGTGAGCAGTACTTC.

The CDR3, as DNA: TGTGCCAGCAGTGAATCCCGGGGGCCCCAGCATTTT. It codes for CASSESRGPQHF. The V call is TRBV2, the J call TRBJ1-5, with D uncertain. The CDR3 has 12 residues. Germline V gene sequence: CDR1 SNHLY, CDR2 FYNNEI. Deletions cut 2 bases from V and 9 bases from J, with 8 bases between.

The V gene is TRBV4-2, the J gene TRBJ2-6; no reliable D call. Deletions cut 0 bases from V and 2 bases from J, with 14 bases between. The germline V gene has CDR1 LGHNA and CDR2 YNFKEQ. The CDR3 is 18 residues long. CDR3 residues: CASSQDSIGLAGANVLTF. CDR3 nucleotide sequence: TGTGCCAGCAGCCAAGATTCGATAGGGCTGGCTGGGGCCAACGTCCTGACTTTC.

This chain links TRBV19 with TRBJ2-3; 11 bases agree with TRBD2. Trimming removed 4 bases from V and 2 bases from J; junction bases left unmatched: 5. The germline V gene encodes CDR1 LNHDA and CDR2 SQIVND (reference sequence). CDR3 length equals 16 residues. The CDR3 protein is CASSSTSGGLTDTQYF. The CDR3 DNA reads TGTGCCAGTAGTAGCACTAGCGGGGGCCTCACAGATACGCAGTATTTT.

The chain is built from TRBV19 and TRBJ2-7, with D possibly TRBD1 on 5 matching bases. Germline V gives CDR1 LNHDA, CDR2 SQIVND (reference sequence). The CDR3 spans 15 residues. V was cut by 5 bases and J by 0 bases, with 14 bases left in between. Here the CDR3 reads CASSLSRAYSYEQYF. DNA of the CDR3: TGTGCCAGTAGTCTGTCCAGGGCTTACTCCTACGAGCAGTACTTC.

The chain joins TRBV6-5 to TRBJ2-1; 10 nucleotides line up with TRBD1. CDR3 size: 15 residues. In germline, CDR1 is MNHEY, CDR2 SVGAGI. V was pared by 6 bases and J by 7 bases, with 9 bases of the junction left unmatched. This CDR3 is CASSRTGTGVNEQFF. In nucleotides, the CDR3 is TGTGCCAGCAGCCGCACCGGGACAGGGGTGAATGAGCAGTTCTTC.

The V call is TRBV18, the J call TRBJ2-2; possibly TRBD1 for D (5 bases). Germline CDR1 is KGHSH and CDR2 is LQKENI. This CDR3 has 15 amino acids. The ends were cut back, 6 bases at V and 7 bases at J, with 18 bases in the middle. As DNA, the CDR3 is TGTGCCAGCTCGATGAGAAGGGGAAAGTTCGGGGAGCTGTTTTTT. This codes for CASSMRRGKFGELFF.

The chain employs TRBV28 and TRBJ1-1, with no clear D. Germline CDR1 MDHEN, CDR2 SYDVKM. The CDR3 length is 16 residues. Trimming took off 7 bases at V and 0 bases at J, with 18 bases between the two ends. For the CDR3, the DNA is TGTGCCAGCACTACCTTCCCGGGCACATTGAACACTGAAGCTTTCTTT. It encodes CASTTFPGTLNTEAFF.

The chain recombines TRBV10-3 with TRBJ1-5, with D possibly being TRBD1 (5 bases). Germline V gene sequence: CDR1 ENHRY, CDR2 SYGVKD. Deletions cut 3 bases from V and 6 bases from J, with 15 bases between. The CDR3 contains 15 residues. The CDR3 region has the DNA TGTGCCATCAGTGACGGGGGAGGATCAGGTCAGCCCCAGCATTTT. This gives the protein CAISDGGGSGQPQHF.

The V and J genes are TRBV28 and TRBJ1-2, with 9 positions matching TRBD1. CDR1 is MDHEN, CDR2 SYDVKM, per germline. V was pared by 11 bases and J by 5 bases, with 6 bases of the junction left unmatched. The CDR3 is 12 residues long. In DNA form, the CDR3 reads TGTGCCGGAAAACAGGGGGCGTATGGCTACACCTTC. Translation gives CAGKQGAYGYTF.

As for this clone: Different DNA sequences within this sample yield the same CDR3. The V and J genes are TRBV6-5 and TRBJ1-5; D unresolved. The CDR3 spans 12 residues. Trimming took off 5 bases at V and 2 bases at J, with 4 bases between the two ends. The germline CDR1 and CDR2 sequences are MNHEY and SVGAGI. CDR3 in amino acids: CASSRGNQPQHF. The CDR3, as DNA: TGTGCCAGCAGTCGGGGCAATCAGCCCCAGCATTTT.

The chain has TRBV18 and TRBJ2-3, with D uncertain. The ends were cut back, 1 base at V and 0 bases at J, with 11 bases in the middle. Germline V gene data show CDR1 as KGHSH and CDR2 as LQKENI. This CDR3 is 16 amino acids long. DNA of the CDR3: TGTGCCAGCTCACCACTGGACGTTTCTAGCACAGATACGCAGTATTTT. Encoded protein: CASSPLDVSSTDTQYF.

About this clone: Other nucleotide sequences in the sample specify the same CDR3. DNA for the CDR3: TGTGCCAGCAGTTACGGTGGAGAGCAGTTCTTC. Residues: CASSYGGEQFF. This chain joins TRBV6-5 and TRBJ2-1; D uncertain. This CDR3 region has 11 residues. V was trimmed by 2 bases and J by 10 bases, leaving 6 bases between them. Germline loops: CDR1 MNHEY, CDR2 SVGAGI.

V and J are TRBV6-6 and TRBJ1-2, with 12 positions matching TRBD1. CDR1 is MNHNY, CDR2 SVGAGI, per germline (reference sequence). This CDR3 has 16 residues. The V gene end was trimmed by 5 bases and the J gene end by 5 bases; junction bases not matched to a gene: 9. The CDR3 DNA follows: TGTGCCAGCAGTGGGACAGGGGGCAAGTCGGGGTATGGCTACACCTTC. This codes for CASSGTGGKSGYGYTF.

The chain couples TRBV7-2 to TRBJ1-3; tentatively, D is TRBD1 (5 bases). CDR3 length equals 17 residues. The germline V gene has CDR1 SGHTA and CDR2 FQGNSA. V gave up 2 bases and J gave up 1 base, with 15 bases separating them. The CDR3 coding sequence is TGTGCCAGCAGCTTAACCGGGACGCCTTTTTCTGGAAACACCATATATTTT. Encoded protein: CASSLTGTPFSGNTIYF. Variable domain in full (rest from reference TRBV7-2 and TRBJ1-3): GAGVSQSPSNKVTEKGKDVELRCDPISGHTALYWYRQSLGQGLEFLIYFQGNSAPDKSGLPSDRFSAERTGGSVSTLTIQRTQQEDSAVYLCASSLTGTPFSGNTIYFGEGSWLTVV.

The chain is built from TRBV28 and TRBJ1-5, with 7 bases that match TRBD1. V shed 5 bases and J 5 bases; nucleotides not matched to a gene: 12. The V gene's germline CDR1 is MDHEN and CDR2 SYDVKM. The CDR3 sequence is 16 residues long. CDR3 coding DNA: TGTGCCAGCAGTGACAGGGAAATAGGGCGGGATCAGCCCCAGCATTTT. Its translation: CASSDREIGRDQPQHF.

The gene calls are TRBV7-9 and TRBJ2-7, with D unresolved. The CDR3 spans 12 residues. Germline V CDR1 and CDR2: SEHNR, FQNEAQ (reference sequence). V gave up 1 base and J gave up 7 bases, with 8 bases separating them. CDR3 sequence (DNA): TGTGCCAGCAGCTTAGGTTTACCAGAGCAGTACTTC. It is translated as CASSLGLPEQYF.

The chain combines TRBV5-1 with TRBJ2-5; D uncertain. With 0 bases removed from V and 5 bases from J, the gap between germline ends came to 11 bases. The germline V gene encodes CDR1 SGHRS and CDR2 YFSETQ. The CDR3 is 14 amino acids. The DNA for the CDR3 is TGCGCCAGCAGCTTGGCCGTAGAGGTTGAGACCCAGTACTTC. Protein: CASSLAVEVETQYF.

The chain combines TRBV30 with TRBJ1-2, with D hard to call. The CDR3 runs to 14 residues. Between the trimmed V and J ends, which lost 0 bases and 7 bases, there was a span of 15 bases. The germline CDR1 and CDR2 sequences are GTSNPN and SVGIG (reference sequence). The CDR3 nucleotides read TGTGCCTGGAGTGTGTTACTACCGGAGGCTGGCTACACCTTC. Translating it yields CAWSVLLPEAGYTF.